A single T cell receptor beta chain is shown here with its context. Antigen unknown. The record originates from a study of PD-1 blockade in classical Hodgkin lymphoma. Between the trimmed V and J ends, which lost 0 bases and 1 base, there was a span of 7 bases. The CDR3 length is 14 residues. Germline CDR1 is SGHNT and CDR2 is YYREEE (reference sequence). There was relapse after autologous stem cell transplantation in every patient, and there was variation in brentuximab vedotin exposure. Patients' outcomes at their best amounted to complete response, partial response or progressive disease. Overall study results and limits: By cycle point C4D1, TCR diversity had risen significantly in CD4+ cells (but not CD8+ cells). For complete responders, baseline diversity was comparable to that of newly diagnosed patients.

Some clones are missing from TCRdb's copy, which holds only in-frame ones; the method was immunoSEQ multiplex PCR. The sample has about 93,000 clones; 81% are singletons. The sequence was collected from a human donor with classical Hodgkin lymphoma. The sample in question was peripheral blood mononuclear cells (PBMCs), obtained before the second cycle of nivolumab. The rearrangement joins TRBV5-4 to TRBJ2-5, with a tentative D call TRBD1 (6 bases). The CDR3 here is CASSLGTVQETQYF. The CDR3 DNA is TGTGCCAGCAGCTTGGGGACAGTCCAAGAGACCCAGTACTTC.